The 31 T cell receptor beta chains reported below all come from one sample, sequenced in a study of post-analysis software for immune sequencing data (dated by TCRdb to between 2014 and 2017). Paper-wide results and their limitations: Several TRBV segments, including TRBV5-6, TRBV5-1 and TRBV20-1, were significantly more frequent in patients than controls.

These receptors' targets are unknown. Library construction relied on PCR. These reads were obtained on an Illumina HiSeq 2500. To reduce PCR and sequencing biases, unique molecular identifiers were built into the TCR beta cDNA libraries. TCRdb reprocessing: public reads trimmed at Q25 with fastp, clones called with MiXCR, in-frame beta chains kept. Rows are combined by CDR3 protein, so each entry shows the most common genes and DNA. Recorded for this sample are about 540,000 distinct CDR3 sequences; 34% of them occurred a single time. The ten largest make up less than 6% of the sample. The sample consisted of blood. These receptors were obtained from a girl under 18 with multiple sclerosis.

The chain is built from TRBV7-2 and TRBJ2-1; TRBD2 might be the D (5 bases). In germline, CDR1 is SGHTA, CDR2 FQGNSA. The CDR3 runs 14 residues. Trimming cost V 5 bases and J 4 bases, with 12 bases left between them. The chain's CDR3 is CASSKHKRYNEQFF. DNA for the CDR3: TGTGCCAGCAGCAAACACAAGCGGTACAATGAGCAGTTCTTC.

This clonotype appeared a few times. The genes are TRBV15 and TRBJ2-7, with D perhaps matching TRBD2 (6 bases). Trimming cost V 3 bases and J 2 bases, with 14 bases left between them. This CDR3 spans 15 amino acids. Germline V CDR1 and CDR2: LNHNV, YYDKDF (reference sequence). The CDR3 sequence is CATSREAGQTYEQYF. The CDR3 coding sequence is TGTGCCACCAGCAGGGAAGCGGGTCAAACCTACGAGCAGTACTTC.

This clonotype was seen a few times. The chain is built from TRBV11-2 and TRBJ2-3; D ambiguous. From germline, CDR1 is SGHAT and CDR2 FQNNGV. V lost 0 bases to trimming and J lost 6 bases, with 10 bases between them. The CDR3 runs to 14 residues. The CDR3 sequence: CASSLDPAPDTQYF. The DNA of the CDR3 is TGTGCCAGCAGCTTAGATCCAGCGCCCGATACGCAGTATTTT.

In this sample, this clonotype turned up a few times. V is TRBV10-3 and J is TRBJ2-5; D gene unclear. The V gene lost 0 bases and the J gene lost 1 base, with 3 bases spanning the gap. The CDR3 runs to 13 residues. Germline V gives CDR1 ENHRY, CDR2 SYGVKD. CDR3 in amino acids: CAISESIQETQYF. The CDR3 DNA follows: TGTGCCATCAGTGAGTCGATCCAAGAGACCCAGTACTTC.

CDR3 DNA sequence: TGTGCCAGCAGCAAGGGGGAAGGGATGAACACTGAAGCTTTCTTT. Protein sequence: CASSKGEGMNTEAFF. This chain joins TRBV4-2 and TRBJ1-1; D perhaps matches TRBD1 (6 bases). Per germline, CDR1 LGHNA and CDR2 YNFKEQ. The CDR3 is 15 amino acids. The V gene lost 5 bases and the J gene lost 0 bases, with 13 bases spanning the gap.

The genes are TRBV6-1 and TRBJ1-4; D is uncertain. The CDR3 has 18 residues. Deletions cut 7 bases from V and 5 bases from J, with 26 bases between. From germline, CDR1 is MNHNS and CDR2 SASEGT. CDR3 DNA: TGTGCCAGCACCTTGGAGGGCCACCTTTTTCCCCCGAATGAAAAACTGTTTTTT. Protein product: CASTLEGHLFPPNEKLFF.

This clonotype was detected only a few times. This chain uses TRBV7-2 with TRBJ2-3, with D maybe TRBD2 (5 bases). V was cut by 5 bases and J by 4 bases, with 13 bases left in between. The germline V gene has CDR1 SGHTA and CDR2 FQGNSA. The CDR3 length is 14 residues. This CDR3 reads CASSPEGPPDTQYF. CDR3 sequence (DNA): TGTGCCAGCAGCCCAGAGGGTCCCCCAGATACGCAGTATTTT. Complete variable domain (other parts from reference TRBV7-2 and TRBJ2-3): GAGVSQSPSNKVTEKGKDVELRCDPISGHTALYWYRQSLGQGLEFLIYFQGNSAPDKSGLPSDRFSAERTGGSVSTLTIQRTQQEDSAVYLCASSPEGPPDTQYFGPGTRLTVL.

There are a few counts of this clonotype. The V gene is TRBV12-3 or TRBV12-4, the J gene TRBJ1-2; the match to TRBD1 covers 9 bases. The V and J ends lost 7 bases and 4 bases, in that order; junction bases with no gene match: 4. The CDR3 is 13 amino acids. The CDR3 protein is CASTTGGGYGYTF. In DNA, the CDR3 is TGTGCCAGCACCACAGGGGGCGGCTATGGCTACACCTTC.

The chain combines TRBV10-3 with TRBJ2-5; no reliable D call. The V end lost 3 bases, the J end lost 4 bases, and 12 bases lay between the germline ends. The CDR3 is 14 residues long. Looked up from germline, CDR1 is ENHRY and CDR2 is SYGVKD. The CDR3 DNA reads as TGTGCCATCAGTGATGGGCTAGTCAGAGAGACCCAGTACTTC. Its protein product is CAISDGLVRETQYF.

This clonotype has just a few counts. The chain combines TRBV5-1 with TRBJ1-6; D is possibly TRBD1 (6 bases). Trimming left V 0 bases short and J 7 bases short, with 14 bases between. Per germline, CDR1 SGHRS and CDR2 YFSETQ. This CDR3 spans 16 amino acids. As DNA, the CDR3 is TGCGCCAGCAGCTTGGGTGACAGGACCTCAAATTCACCCCTCCACTTT. This codes for CASSLGDRTSNSPLHF.

The chain joins TRBV3-1 to TRBJ2-7; D is unclear. The CDR3 sequence is 11 residues long. With 2 bases removed from V and 5 bases from J, the gap between germline ends came to 4 bases. Germline CDR1 is LGHDT and CDR2 is YNNKEL (reference sequence). The CDR3 sequence is CASSQLDEQYF. CDR3 bases: TGTGCCAGCAGCCAACTAGACGAGCAGTACTTC.

This clonotype was picked up a small number of times. The gene calls are TRBV12-3 or TRBV12-4 and TRBJ2-3; D gene unclear. This CDR3 has 14 residues. V was pared by 1 base and J by 2 bases, with 7 bases between. Here the CDR3 DNA reads TGTGCCAGCAGTTTAGTGGGCCTCACAGATACGCAGTATTTT. Protein product: CASSLVGLTDTQYF.

The chain uses TRBV3-1 and TRBJ1-2, with D possibly matching TRBD1 (5 bases). Germline CDR1 and CDR2: LGHDT and YNNKEL (reference sequence). Trimming removed 4 bases at V and 2 bases at J, with 23 bases between. The CDR3 consists of 18 residues. The CDR3 region has the DNA TGTGCCAGCAGCCCAAGGGACGGCTCTCGAGACGGGAACTATGGCTACACCTTC. Protein sequence: CASSPRDGSRDGNYGYTF.

This clonotype was seen a few times. The rearrangement links TRBV7-9 to TRBJ2-7; D is undetermined. Germline V gives CDR1 SEHNR, CDR2 FQNEAQ (reference sequence). The CDR3 totals 13 residues. The ends were cut back, 6 bases at V and 2 bases at J, with 11 bases in the middle. The CDR3 coding sequence is TGTGCCAGCAGGTCAGCCTGGACCTACGAGCAGTACTTC. Protein sequence: CASRSAWTYEQYF.

The chain is built from TRBV15 and TRBJ1-1, with 9 bases matching TRBD1. There are 14 residues in the CDR3. Germline V gene lookup returns CDR1 LNHNV and CDR2 YYDKDF (reference sequence). After removal of 1 base from V and 6 bases from J, the junction contained 3 bases not matched to a gene. The CDR3 nucleotides read TGTGCCACCAGCAGAGCACGGACAGGGGCTGAAGCTTTCTTT. It is translated as CATSRARTGAEAFF.

The chain is built from TRBV20-1 and TRBJ1-2; D not certain. In germline, CDR1 is DFQATT, CDR2 SNEGSKA (reference sequence). V lost 4 bases to trimming and J lost 4 bases, with 10 bases between them. This CDR3 has 12 residues. Here the CDR3 reads CSAINQGYGYTF. In DNA, the CDR3 is TGCAGTGCTATAAACCAAGGCTATGGCTACACCTTC.

V and J are TRBV5-1 and TRBJ1-1, with D uncertain. The CDR3 spans 14 residues. V shed 2 bases and J shed 3 bases, with 11 bases lying between them. Germline V CDR1 and CDR2: SGHRS, YFSETQ. The CDR3 is CASSLRAGDTEAFF. The CDR3, as DNA: TGCGCCAGCAGCTTAAGGGCCGGGGACACTGAAGCTTTCTTT.

The V and J genes are TRBV2 and TRBJ2-1, with no clear D. The V end lost 7 bases, the J end lost 0 bases, and 10 bases lay between the germline ends. The CDR3 has 14 residues. The V gene's germline CDR1 is SNHLY and CDR2 FYNNEI. In DNA form, the CDR3 reads TGTGCCAGCATGGACCCGGCCTCCTACAATGAGCAGTTCTTC. Protein: CASMDPASYNEQFF.

This clonotype was recorded a few times. The CDR3 DNA sequence: TGTGCCAGCAGCTTAATTGCGGACCAAGAGACCCAGTACTTC. This gives the protein CASSLIADQETQYF. This chain connects TRBV7-3 to TRBJ2-5; D call uncertain. The CDR3 loop spans 14 amino acids. Per germline, CDR1 SGHTA and CDR2 FQGTGA. Trimming left V 1 base short and J 0 bases short, with 6 bases between.

The rearrangement uses TRBV7-9 and TRBJ2-3; D uncertain. The CDR3 is 17 amino acids. The ends were cut back, 1 base at V and 4 bases at J, with 18 bases in the middle. CDR1 and CDR2 (germline): SEHNR, FQNEAQ (reference sequence). The CDR3 reads CASSLGRGRWRPDTQYF. Written as DNA, the CDR3 is TGTGCCAGCAGCTTAGGTCGCGGACGATGGCGACCAGATACGCAGTATTTT.

The CDR3 DNA is TGTGCCAGCAGGGAGAGGAATCAGCCCCAGCATTTT. It codes for CASRERNQPQHF. This chain uses TRBV2 with TRBJ1-5; D remains unclear. The CDR3 length is 12 residues. Germline V gives CDR1 SNHLY, CDR2 FYNNEI. Trimming took off 6 bases at V and 4 bases at J, with 7 bases between the two ends.

At least ten counts were recorded for this clonotype. The chain employs TRBV6-6 and TRBJ1-1; D is unclear. Trimming removed 5 bases at V and 2 bases at J, with 12 bases between. The length of the CDR3 is 14 residues. Germline CDR1 reads MNHNY; CDR2 reads SVGAGI (reference sequence). CDR3 in amino acids: CASSLLPTNTEAFF. The CDR3 region has the DNA TGTGCCAGCAGTCTACTGCCAACCAACACTGAAGCTTTCTTT.

The chain couples TRBV4-1 to TRBJ1-2, with D uncertain. The CDR3 covers 14 residues. From germline, CDR1 is MGHRA and CDR2 YSYEKL. Trimming pared 0 bases from V and 8 bases from J, leaving 13 bases between. The CDR3 DNA reads TGCGCCAGCAGCCAAGATGGAAGGGAAGAGGGCTACACCTTC. As protein: CASSQDGREEGYTF.

CDR3 in amino acids: CASSPARGGYEQYF. The CDR3 DNA is TGTGCCAGCTCCCCGGCGCGCGGGGGGTACGAGCAGTACTTC. V gene TRBV6-5 combines with J gene TRBJ2-7, with 8 bases aligning to TRBD2. V lost 8 bases to trimming and J lost 4 bases; unmatched junction nucleotides: 10. Germline V gene sequence: CDR1 MNHEY, CDR2 SVGAGI. The CDR3 totals 14 residues.

This clonotype was seen a handful of times. V and J are TRBV6-1 and TRBJ2-5, with 10 positions matching TRBD2. V was clipped by 4 bases and J by 2 bases; unmatched bases: 4. CDR1 and CDR2 (germline): MNHNS, SASEGT. This CDR3 has 15 amino acids. The CDR3 loop reads CASSGWTSGQETQYF. CDR3 sequence (DNA): TGTGCCAGCAGTGGATGGACTAGCGGACAAGAGACCCAGTACTTC.

The V and J genes are TRBV5-1 and TRBJ2-7; 9 bases line up with TRBD1. The germline gives CDR1 SGHRS, CDR2 YFSETQ. With 4 bases clipped from V and 3 bases from J, the junction kept 8 bases outside the gene matches. The CDR3 runs to 15 residues. CDR3 in amino acids: CASSQLGTGNYEQYF. The CDR3, as DNA: TGCGCCAGCAGCCAACTAGGGACAGGGAACTACGAGCAGTACTTC. Using reference TRBV5-1 and TRBJ2-7 for the parts outside the CDR3, the full variable domain is KAGVTQTPRYLIKTRGQQVTLSCSPISGHRSVSWYQQTPGQGLQFLFEYFSETQRNKGNFPGRFSGRQFSNSRSEMNVSTLELGDSALYLCASSQLGTGNYEQYFGPGTRLTVT.

The gene calls are TRBV20-1 and TRBJ2-3; 10 bases agree with TRBD2. V dropped 8 bases and J dropped 4; count of bases not matched to a gene: 12. Germline-derived CDR1 and CDR2 are DFQATT and SNEGSKA (reference sequence). This CDR3 region has 15 residues. CDR3 sequence (DNA): TGCAGTTCTCCTTCAGCGGGGGGGCGGTCAGATACGCAGTATTTT. Amino acids: CSSPSAGGRSDTQYF.

The CDR3 here is CASSFGGTNYGYTF. The DNA of the CDR3 is TGTGCCAGCAGTTTCGGGGGGACTAACTATGGCTACACCTTC. The chain is built from TRBV12-3 or TRBV12-4 and TRBJ1-2; D possibly corresponds to TRBD1 (5 bases). Trimming pared 3 bases from V and 0 bases from J, leaving 8 bases between. This CDR3 comprises 14 residues.

The gene calls are TRBV7-9 and TRBJ2-7; possible D gene TRBD1, 6 bases. Trimming shortened V by 0 bases and J by 3 bases, and 9 bases separated the two germline ends. Germline-derived CDR1 and CDR2 are SEHNR and FQNEAQ (reference sequence). The CDR3 sequence is 14 residues long. The CDR3 DNA follows: TGTGCCAGCAGCTTAGCCGGACAGTACTACGAGCAGTACTTC. This encodes CASSLAGQYYEQYF.

This clonotype turned up a few times. The rearrangement joins TRBV20-1 to TRBJ1-4; D is uncertain. The CDR3 runs 12 residues. Germline V gene sequence: CDR1 DFQATT, CDR2 SNEGSKA (reference sequence). The V and J ends lost 0 bases and 7 bases respectively, with 6 bases between them. The CDR3 spells CSAREKAEKLFF. The CDR3 coding sequence is TGCAGTGCTAGAGAGAAAGCTGAAAAACTGTTTTTT.

The chain has TRBV20-1 and TRBJ1-5, with a possible D match to TRBD1 (5 bases). V dropped 5 bases and J dropped 5 bases, with 13 bases sitting between them. Germline CDR1 and CDR2: DFQATT and SNEGSKA (reference sequence). The CDR3 length is 13 residues. DNA of the CDR3: TGCAGTGCTTTACATGACAGATATCAGCCCCAGCATTTT. Translation gives CSALHDRYQPQHF.